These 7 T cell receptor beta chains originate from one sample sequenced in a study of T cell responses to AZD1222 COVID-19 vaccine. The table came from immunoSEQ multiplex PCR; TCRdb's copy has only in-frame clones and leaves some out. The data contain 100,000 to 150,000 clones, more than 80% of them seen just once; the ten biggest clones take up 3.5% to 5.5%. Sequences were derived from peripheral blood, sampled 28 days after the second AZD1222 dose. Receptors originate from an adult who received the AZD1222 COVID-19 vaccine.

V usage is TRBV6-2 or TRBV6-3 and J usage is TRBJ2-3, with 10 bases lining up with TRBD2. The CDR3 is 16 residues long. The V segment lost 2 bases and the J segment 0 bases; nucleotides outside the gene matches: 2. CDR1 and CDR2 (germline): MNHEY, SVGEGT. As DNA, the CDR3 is TGTGCCAGCAGTTACCTAGCGGGGGTTAGCACAGATACGCAGTATTTT. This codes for CASSYLAGVSTDTQYF.

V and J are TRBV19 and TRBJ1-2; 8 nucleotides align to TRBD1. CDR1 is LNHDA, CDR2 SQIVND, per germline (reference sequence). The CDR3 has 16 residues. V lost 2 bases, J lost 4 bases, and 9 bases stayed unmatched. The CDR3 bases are TGTGCCAGTAGTATAAGTGGACAGGGATGGAGCTATGGCTACACCTTC. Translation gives CASSISGQGWSYGYTF.

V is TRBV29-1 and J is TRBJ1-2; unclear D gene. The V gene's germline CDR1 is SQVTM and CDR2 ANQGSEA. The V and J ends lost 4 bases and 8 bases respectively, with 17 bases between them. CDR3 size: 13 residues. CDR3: CSVGVGLSEGYTF. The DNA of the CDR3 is TGCAGCGTTGGGGTGGGATTGTCGGAGGGCTACACCTTC.

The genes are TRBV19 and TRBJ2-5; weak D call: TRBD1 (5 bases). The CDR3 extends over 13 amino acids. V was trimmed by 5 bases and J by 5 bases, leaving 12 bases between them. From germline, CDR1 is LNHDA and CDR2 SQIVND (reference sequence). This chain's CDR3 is CASSSQGSETQYF. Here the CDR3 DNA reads TGTGCCAGTAGTTCGCAGGGTTCCGAGACCCAGTACTTC.

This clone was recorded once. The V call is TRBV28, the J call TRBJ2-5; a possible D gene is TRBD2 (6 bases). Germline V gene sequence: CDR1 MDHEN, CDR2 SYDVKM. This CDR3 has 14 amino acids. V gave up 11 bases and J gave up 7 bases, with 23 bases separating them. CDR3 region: CAHRRLGPGGTQYF. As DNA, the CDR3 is TGTGCCCATCGGCGGTTGGGCCCCGGGGGGACCCAGTACTTC.

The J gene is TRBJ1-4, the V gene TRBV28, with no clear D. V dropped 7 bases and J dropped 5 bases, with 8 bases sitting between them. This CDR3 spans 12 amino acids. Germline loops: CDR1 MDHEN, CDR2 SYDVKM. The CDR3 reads CASKFGNEKLFF. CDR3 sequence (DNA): TGTGCCAGCAAGTTCGGGAATGAAAAACTGTTTTTT.

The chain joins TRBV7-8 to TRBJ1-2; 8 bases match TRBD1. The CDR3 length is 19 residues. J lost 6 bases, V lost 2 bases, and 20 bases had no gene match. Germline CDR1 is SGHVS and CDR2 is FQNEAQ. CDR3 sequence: CASSLLAPRWGTGRDGYTF. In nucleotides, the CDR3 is TGTGCCAGCAGCTTATTAGCGCCGCGGTGGGGGACAGGACGGGATGGCTACACCTTC.